This T cell receptor (beta chain) was documented in a study of T cells after yellow fever vaccination. The study's findings and limits: The study noted that FACS-sorted repertoires could contain abundant clonotypes contaminating from the bulk population. Overlap between CD4 and CD8 compartments was detected for a small share of clonotypes. Weaker overall was a secondary response that nonetheless peaked faster, on day 5 versus 15.

The germline CDR1 and CDR2 sequences are MNHEY and SVGEGT. Deletions cut 4 bases from V and 0 bases from J, with 13 bases between. The CDR3 is 15 amino acids. TCRdb re-called the 5' RACE reads with MiXCR, one entry per CDR3 protein. The data contain roughly 300,000 distinct CDR3 sequences, 7% to 10% of them seen just once; the ten biggest clones take up under 20%. Remarks on this clonotype: Its antigen is not identified.

The TCR comes from a man younger than 30 who received the YFV17D yellow fever vaccine. The material was PBMCs, obtained approximately 40 days after the first yellow fever vaccination. This chain joins TRBV6-2 or TRBV6-3 and TRBJ2-7; D is ambiguous. The CDR3 here is CASSSPYQVSYEQYV. The CDR3 nucleotides are TGTGCCAGCAGTTCCCCTTACCAGGTCTCCTACGAGCAGTACGTC.